The sequence of this TCR beta chain was determined in a study of regulatory T cells in long-lasting Graves disease. From germline, CDR1 is MDHEN and CDR2 SYDVKM. Trimming left V 7 bases short and J 5 bases short, with 18 bases between. This CDR3 spans 14 amino acids. The study, taken as a whole, reports: Favoring TRBV28, TRBJ1-2 and TRBJ2-5 was a feature seen in persistent disease.

Regarding time point: persistent/refractory GD, antithyroid drugs over 5 years with positive TRAb. PBMC RNA was the source of the TCR library. Clinicians diagnosed Graves' disease using American Thyroid Association guidelines. A volume of approximately 9.8 milliliters of peripheral blood was collected in EDTA tubes. Regarding this clonotype: Its antigen is not identified.

Libraries of TCR beta came from iRepertoire HTBI primers plus Arm-PCR of CDR3 regions. As processed by the authors: Across samples, over 55 TRBV and about 15 TRBJ segments were found. Each CDR3 protein gets one entry after TCRdb re-called the multiplex PCR reads with MiXCR. The V and J calls come from TCRdb's annotation, not from the publication. The sample lists roughly 700,000 distinct CDR3 sequences, around 30% occurring once. The source was peripheral blood mononuclear cells (PBMCs), collected when the disease was refractory, from a patient treated with antithyroid drugs. The chain carries TRBV28 and TRBJ2-7; perhaps TRBD2 as D (6 bases). The clonotype comes from a female donor with Graves disease. CDR3 nucleotide sequence: TGTGCCAGCACACCGGCCGGGAGAGTCCACGAGCAGTACTTC. Protein sequence: CASTPAGRVHEQYF.